These 20 T cell receptor beta chains originate from one sample sequenced in a study of CXCR3-negative and CXCR3-positive naive CD8 T cells. Via 5' RACE with UMI labels, TRB cDNA libraries were prepared. After re-calling the 5' RACE reads, TCRdb lists one entry per CDR3 protein, DNA absent. Its clone listing holds 6,000 to 8,500 distinct CDR3 sequences. The sequenced sample was naive CXCR3- CD8+ T cells from blood. Specified subset: CD45RO-CCR7+CD27+CD95- naive CD8+ T cells lacking CXCR3 (TNR3-). These receptors were obtained from a human donor in good health. Some clones in this sample may be carry-over from other donors' samples.

Measured by frequency, this clonotype is medium-sized. CDR3 region: CSVKTGGKNIQYF. The V call is TRBV20-1, the J call TRBJ2-4; TCRdb gives TRBD1 as the D gene, but with no DNA this cannot be confirmed. Per the germline V gene, CDR1 is DFQATT and CDR2 is SNEGSKA (reference sequence). CDR3 length: 13 residues.

The rearrangement joins TRBV29-1 to TRBJ2-7; the D gene TCRdb calls, TRBD2, cannot be checked with no DNA. This CDR3 has 14 amino acids. Germline V gene lookup returns CDR1 SQVTM and CDR2 ANQGSEA. The chain's CDR3 is CSVERLAGRYEQYF.

Its frequency marks this clonotype as medium-sized. The chain combines TRBV7-6 with TRBJ1-2; the D call of TRBD1 rests on TCRdb alone, since no DNA is present to check it. This CDR3 region has 15 residues. CDR1 and CDR2 from the germline V gene are SGHVS and FNYEAQ. The CDR3 is CASSSAPGANYGYTF.

By frequency, this clonotype registers medium-sized. The rearrangement links TRBV3-1 to TRBJ2-7; TCRdb outputs TRBD2, but without DNA this stays unchecked. The CDR3 loop spans 16 amino acids. Germline values: CDR1 LGHDT, CDR2 YNNKEL (reference sequence). CDR3 residues: CASSQDIGSGLYEQYF.

This clonotype is called medium-sized based on its frequency. This rearrangement joins TRBV6-5 to TRBJ2-1; TCRdb's assignment of TRBD1 cannot be checked, as there is no DNA. Looked up from germline, CDR1 is MNHEY and CDR2 is SVGAGI. The CDR3 consists of 16 residues. The chain's CDR3 is CASSLRGTGEYNEQFF.

This clonotype counts as medium-sized by frequency. This chain uses TRBV7-8 with TRBJ2-1; TCRdb designates TRBD1, a call that cannot be tested without DNA. Germline-derived CDR1 and CDR2 are SGHVS and FQNEAQ. This CDR3 is built from 13 residues. CDR3 amino acids: CASSSSGLNEQFF.

The J gene is TRBJ2-7, the V gene TRBV10-2; TCRdb proposes TRBD1, but this gene call is untestable without DNA. CDR1 is WSHSY and CDR2 is SAAADI in the germline V gene. CDR3 length equals 13 residues. The CDR3: CATQDRRAYEQYF.

The J gene is TRBJ1-1, the V gene TRBV29-1. The CDR3 spans 12 residues. Germline V CDR1 and CDR2: SQVTM, ANQGSEA. The CDR3 spells CSAGGIGTEAFF.

This clonotype is deemed medium-sized (0.01 to 0.1%) by its frequency. The chain combines TRBV29-1 with TRBJ2-1; TCRdb outputs TRBD2, but without DNA this stays unchecked. Germline CDR1 SQVTM, CDR2 ANQGSEA. The CDR3 is 14 amino acids. The CDR3 sequence: CSVGGSGGAVEQFF.

Considering frequency, this clonotype is medium-sized (0.01 to 0.1%). The CDR3 protein is CASSFSSGSRNEQFF. The chain carries TRBV7-3 and TRBJ2-1; TCRdb indicates TRBD2, and absent DNA this call remains unverified. The length of the CDR3 is 15 residues. The germline gives CDR1 SGHTA, CDR2 FQGTGA.

This sequence joins TRBV29-1 and TRBJ2-5; no DNA is available, so the TRBD2 call from TCRdb remains unchecked. The CDR3 runs to 14 residues. The germline V gene has CDR1 SQVTM and CDR2 ANQGSEA. CDR3 sequence reads: CSVLGLAGQETQYF.

The chain combines TRBV7-6 with TRBJ2-1; TCRdb designates TRBD2, a call that cannot be tested without DNA. The germline V gene has CDR1 SGHVS and CDR2 FNYEAQ. CDR3 length equals 14 residues. The CDR3 reads CANSPSDYYNEQFF. The full variable domain, its missing parts supplied by reference TRBV7-6 and TRBJ2-1, is GAGVSQSPRYKVTKRGQDVALRCDPISGHVSLYWYRQALGQGPEFLTYFNYEAQQDKSGLPNDRFSAERPEGSISTLTIQRTEQRDSAMYRCANSPSDYYNEQFFGPGTRLTVL.

By frequency, this clonotype registers medium-sized. V gene TRBV19 combines with J gene TRBJ1-5; TCRdb outputs TRBD1, but without DNA this stays unchecked. The germline V gene encodes CDR1 LNHDA and CDR2 SQIVND (reference sequence). The CDR3 sequence is 15 residues long. This chain's CDR3 is CASSTDPVAYQPQHF.

Frequency places this clonotype as medium-sized (0.01 to 0.1%). This chain joins TRBV2 and TRBJ1-1. The CDR3 extends over 11 amino acids. Germline values: CDR1 SNHLY, CDR2 FYNNEI. The CDR3 sequence is CASSPNLACIF.

Its frequency marks this clonotype as medium-sized. V and J are TRBV7-2 and TRBJ2-1; absent DNA, TCRdb's TRBD2 call cannot be checked. In germline, CDR1 is SGHTA, CDR2 FQGNSA. The CDR3 runs to 14 residues. The CDR3 reads CASSPSADYNEQFF.

The V and J genes are TRBV5-1 and TRBJ2-5; the TCRdb call, TRBD2, lacks DNA for checking. Germline-derived CDR1 and CDR2 are SGHRS and YFSETQ. This CDR3 has 16 residues. CDR3 sequence: CASSPGILVFQETQYF.

The chain joins TRBV29-1 to TRBJ2-7; absent DNA, TCRdb's TRBD1 call cannot be checked. The CDR3 totals 14 residues. The germline V gene encodes CDR1 SQVTM and CDR2 ANQGSEA. Here the CDR3 reads CSVERITGHYEQYF.

In terms of frequency, this clonotype is medium-sized. This chain connects TRBV11-3 to TRBJ2-2; the TCRdb call, TRBD1, lacks DNA for checking. Germline loops: CDR1 SGHNT, CDR2 YENEEA. The CDR3 length is 13 residues. CDR3 protein: CASSLTGPGELFF.

Judged by frequency, this clonotype is medium-sized. The rearrangement links TRBV4-1 to TRBJ1-2; no DNA is available, so the TRBD1 call from TCRdb remains unchecked. The CDR3 consists of 19 residues. Per germline, CDR1 MGHRA and CDR2 YSYEKL. The CDR3 spells CASSQVPRDRGKWVYGYTF.

The chain recombines TRBV7-2 with TRBJ2-2; the D call of TRBD1 rests on TCRdb alone, since no DNA is present to check it. The CDR3 has 15 residues. Germline-derived CDR1 and CDR2 are SGHTA and FQGNSA. The CDR3 reads CASSSLGQGTGELFF.